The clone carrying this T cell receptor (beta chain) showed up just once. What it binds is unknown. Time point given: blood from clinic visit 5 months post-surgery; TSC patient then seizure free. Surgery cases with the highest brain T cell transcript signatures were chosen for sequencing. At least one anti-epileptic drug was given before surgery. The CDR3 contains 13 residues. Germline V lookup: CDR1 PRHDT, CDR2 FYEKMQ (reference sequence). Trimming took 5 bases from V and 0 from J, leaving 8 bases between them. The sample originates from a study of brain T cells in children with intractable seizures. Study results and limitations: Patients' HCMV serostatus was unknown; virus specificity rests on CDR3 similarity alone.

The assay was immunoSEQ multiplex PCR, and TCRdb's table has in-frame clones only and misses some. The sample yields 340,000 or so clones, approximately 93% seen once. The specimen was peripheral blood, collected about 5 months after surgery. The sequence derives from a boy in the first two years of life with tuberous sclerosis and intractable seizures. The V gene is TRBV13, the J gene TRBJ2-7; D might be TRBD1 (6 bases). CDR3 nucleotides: TGTGCCAGCAGCGAGGGACACTCCTACGAGCAGTACTTC. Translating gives CASSEGHSYEQYF.